The 11 T cell receptor beta chains below all came from one sample that was sequenced in a study of T cells in Graves' hyperthyroidism and ophthalmopathy. There were TCR beta CDR3 regions amplified from RNA transcripts. The HTBI set primed first-round TCR CDR3 RT-PCR. Each CDR3 protein gets one entry after TCRdb re-called the multiplex PCR reads with MiXCR. The data hold tens of thousands of distinct CDR3 sequences, with around 50% observed a single time. Sequencing was carried out using blood. The receptors come from a woman aged 35 to 49 with Graves' ophthalmopathy.

The V and J genes are TRBV24-1 and TRBJ2-2, with 8 bases identical to TRBD1. CDR1 is KGHDR, CDR2 SFDVKD, per germline. J lost 0 bases, V lost 3 bases, and 8 bases had no gene match. The CDR3 covers 18 residues. CDR3 sequence reads: CATSDNAGQEANTGELFF. DNA for the CDR3: TGTGCCACCAGTGATAACGCGGGACAGGAAGCGAACACCGGGGAGCTGTTTTTT.

This clonotype showed up many times. V and J are TRBV5-5 and TRBJ2-7, with no clear D. CDR3 length equals 14 residues. Trimming removed 6 bases at V and 3 bases at J, with 16 bases between. CDR1 is SGHKS, CDR2 YYEKEE, per germline (reference sequence). This CDR3 reads CASTITTGNYEQYF. In DNA form, the CDR3 reads TGTGCCAGCACCATAACGACTGGGAACTACGAGCAGTACTTC.

The rearrangement uses TRBV6-6 and TRBJ2-7, with D possibly being TRBD1 (5 bases). CDR1 and CDR2 (germline): MNHNY, SVGAGI (reference sequence). There are 17 residues in the CDR3. Trimming cost V 6 bases and J 7 bases, with 28 bases left between them. The CDR3: CASRADINGWRGEEQYF. The CDR3 nucleotides read TGTGCCAGCAGGGCGGACATTAACGGTTGGCGAGGAGAAGAGCAGTACTTC.

This chain joins TRBV7-6 and TRBJ2-7, with 10 bases aligning to TRBD1. The V segment lost 5 bases and the J segment 3 bases; nucleotides outside the gene matches: 4. This CDR3 has 14 amino acids. CDR1 is SGHVS and CDR2 is FNYEAQ in the germline V gene. The CDR3 protein is CASSIRDRGYEQYF. The CDR3 DNA is TGTGCCAGCAGCATCCGGGACAGGGGCTACGAGCAGTACTTC.

This clonotype was seen at least ten times. This chain connects TRBV6-1 to TRBJ2-1; D is perhaps TRBD2 (6 bases). Trimming took off 8 bases at V and 4 bases at J, with 15 bases between the two ends. The germline gives CDR1 MNHNS, CDR2 SASEGT. The CDR3 runs to 14 residues. The CDR3 is CASRSGEGYNEQFF. The CDR3 region has the DNA TGTGCCAGCCGTTCGGGAGAAGGGTACAATGAGCAGTTCTTC.

The CDR3 loop is CASLPSWGVNQPQHF. CDR3 bases: TGTGCCAGCCTCCCTAGCTGGGGGGTCAATCAGCCCCAGCATTTT. The chain employs TRBV28 and TRBJ1-5, with D tentatively TRBD1 (5 bases). The germline V gene encodes CDR1 MDHEN and CDR2 SYDVKM. Trimming pared 8 bases from V and 3 bases from J, leaving 17 bases between. The CDR3 length is 15 residues.

J is TRBJ2-7 and V is TRBV12-3 or TRBV12-4; 8 nucleotides align to TRBD2. CDR3 size: 12 residues. Trimming cost V 2 bases and J 10 bases; bases outside gene matches: 4. The CDR3 spells CASSLSGGRQYF. DNA for the CDR3: TGTGCCAGCAGTTTATCGGGGGGGAGACAGTACTTC.

The chain carries TRBV20-1 and TRBJ2-5; TRBD2 is a possible D gene (6 bases). CDR3 length: 15 amino acids. V was cut by 5 bases and J by 5 bases, with 21 bases left in between. The germline V gene encodes CDR1 DFQATT and CDR2 SNEGSKA (reference sequence). The CDR3: CSAPDHGGGIETQYF. The DNA of the CDR3 is TGCAGTGCTCCAGATCACGGCGGCGGGATTGAGACCCAGTACTTC.

This clonotype was seen many times. The chain links TRBV20-1 to TRBJ2-5; the match to TRBD1 covers 12 bases. CDR1 and CDR2 from the germline V gene are DFQATT and SNEGSKA (reference sequence). Trimming at V came to 7 bases and at J to 4 bases, leaving 22 bases not matched to a gene. The CDR3 length is 19 residues. The CDR3 loop reads CSGEAILRKGQGASETQYF. The CDR3 DNA reads TGCAGTGGCGAGGCGATACTAAGAAAGGGACAGGGGGCCTCAGAGACCCAGTACTTC.

This clonotype was found many times. The gene calls are TRBV2 and TRBJ2-2; 9 nucleotides align to TRBD2. Germline trimming cut 3 bases from V and 0 bases from J; bases unmatched to any gene: 5. The CDR3 extends over 17 amino acids. Germline-derived CDR1 and CDR2 are SNHLY and FYNNEI. In DNA, the CDR3 is TGTGCCAGCAGTGAGGCGCGGGGGGGCGCGAACACCGGGGAGCTGTTTTTT. This translates into CASSEARGGANTGELFF.

Regarding this clonotype: The conserved phenylalanine or tryptophan normally closing the CDR3 is absent here, so this likely arose from a read error. This chain connects TRBV5-4 to TRBJ2-7, with TRBD2 identical over 7 bases. This CDR3 has 15 amino acids. V trimming: 0 bases; J trimming: 4 bases; junction bases outside the gene matches: 7. The germline gives CDR1 SGHNT, CDR2 YYREEE (reference sequence). Here the CDR3 reads CASSLGLRETYEQYL. The CDR3, as DNA: TGTGCCAGCAGCTTGGGTCTGCGGGAGACGTACGAGCAGTACCTC.